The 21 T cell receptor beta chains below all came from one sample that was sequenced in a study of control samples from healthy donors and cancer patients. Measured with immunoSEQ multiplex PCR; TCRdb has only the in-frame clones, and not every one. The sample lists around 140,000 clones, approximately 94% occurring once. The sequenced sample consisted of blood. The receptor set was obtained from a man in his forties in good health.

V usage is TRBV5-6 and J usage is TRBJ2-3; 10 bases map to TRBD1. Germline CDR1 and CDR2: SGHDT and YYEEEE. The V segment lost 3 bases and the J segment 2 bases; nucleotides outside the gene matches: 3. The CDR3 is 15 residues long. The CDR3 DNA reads TGTGCCAGCAGCTCCGGGACAGGGGTCACAGATACGCAGTATTTT. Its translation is CASSSGTGVTDTQYF.

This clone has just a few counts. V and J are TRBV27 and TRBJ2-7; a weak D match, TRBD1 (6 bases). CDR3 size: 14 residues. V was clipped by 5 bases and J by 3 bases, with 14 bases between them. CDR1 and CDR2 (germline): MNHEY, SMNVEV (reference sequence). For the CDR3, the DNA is TGTGCCAGCAGTGACTTCCGGGACAACTACGAGCAGTACTTC. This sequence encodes CASSDFRDNYEQYF.

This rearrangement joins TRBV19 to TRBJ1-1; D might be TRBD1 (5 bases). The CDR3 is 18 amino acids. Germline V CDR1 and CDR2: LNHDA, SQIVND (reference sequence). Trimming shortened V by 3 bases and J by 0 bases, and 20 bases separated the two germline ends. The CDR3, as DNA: TGTGCCAGTAGTATTTCGGCGGACACTCGACGGGTGAACACTGAAGCTTTCTTT. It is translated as CASSISADTRRVNTEAFF. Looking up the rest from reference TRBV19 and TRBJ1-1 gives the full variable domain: DGGITQSPKYLFRKEGQNVTLSCEQNLNHDAMYWYRQDPGQGLRLIYYSQIVNDFQKGDIAEGYSVSREKKESFPLTVTSAQKNPTAFYLCASSISADTRRVNTEAFFGQGTRLTVV.

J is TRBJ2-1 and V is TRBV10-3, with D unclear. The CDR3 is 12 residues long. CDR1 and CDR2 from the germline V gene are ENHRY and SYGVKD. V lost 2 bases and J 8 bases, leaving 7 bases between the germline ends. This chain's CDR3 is CAISEGMDEQFF. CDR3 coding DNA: TGTGCCATCAGTGAGGGAATGGATGAGCAGTTCTTC.

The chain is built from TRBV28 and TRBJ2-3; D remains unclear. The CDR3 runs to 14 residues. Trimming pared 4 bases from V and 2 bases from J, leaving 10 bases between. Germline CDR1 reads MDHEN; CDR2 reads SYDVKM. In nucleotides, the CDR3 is TGTGCCAGCAGTTCAACCGGGCTCACAGATACGCAGTATTTT. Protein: CASSSTGLTDTQYF.

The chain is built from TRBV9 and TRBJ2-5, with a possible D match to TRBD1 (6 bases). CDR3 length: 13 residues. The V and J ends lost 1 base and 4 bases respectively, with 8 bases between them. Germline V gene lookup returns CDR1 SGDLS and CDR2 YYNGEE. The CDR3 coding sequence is TGTGCCAGCAGCGTAACAGGGAGAGAGACCCAGTACTTC. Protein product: CASSVTGRETQYF.

The CDR3, as DNA: TGTGCCAGCTCACAAGACAGGGGGAATGAAAAACTGTTTTTT. Amino acid sequence: CASSQDRGNEKLFF. This rearrangement joins TRBV18 to TRBJ1-4, with 9 bases matching TRBD1. The CDR3 is 14 residues long. The V segment lost 4 bases and the J segment 5 bases; nucleotides outside the gene matches: 2. The V gene's germline CDR1 is KGHSH and CDR2 LQKENI.

DNA of the CDR3: TGTGCCAGCAGTGTATACAGAAGGGGCTTCACTGAAGCTTTCTTT. Amino acid sequence: CASSVYRRGFTEAFF. The chain couples TRBV27 to TRBJ1-1, with D maybe TRBD1 (5 bases). Germline CDR1 is MNHEY and CDR2 is SMNVEV (reference sequence). Trimming shortened V by 5 bases and J by 4 bases, and 17 bases separated the two germline ends. This CDR3 comprises 15 residues.

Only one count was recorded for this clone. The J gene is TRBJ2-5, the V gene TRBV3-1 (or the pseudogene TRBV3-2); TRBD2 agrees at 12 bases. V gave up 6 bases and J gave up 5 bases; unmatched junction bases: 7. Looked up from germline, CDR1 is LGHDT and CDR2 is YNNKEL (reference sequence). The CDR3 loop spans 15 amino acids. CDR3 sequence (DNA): TGTGCCAGCAGACCTACTAGCGGGAGGCGGGAGACCCAGTACTTC. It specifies CASRPTSGRRETQYF.

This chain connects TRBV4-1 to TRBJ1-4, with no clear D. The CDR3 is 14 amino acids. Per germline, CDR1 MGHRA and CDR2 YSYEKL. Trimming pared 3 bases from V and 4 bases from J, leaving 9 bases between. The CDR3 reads CASSHRTVNEKLFF. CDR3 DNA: TGCGCCAGCAGCCATAGGACCGTTAATGAAAAACTGTTTTTT.

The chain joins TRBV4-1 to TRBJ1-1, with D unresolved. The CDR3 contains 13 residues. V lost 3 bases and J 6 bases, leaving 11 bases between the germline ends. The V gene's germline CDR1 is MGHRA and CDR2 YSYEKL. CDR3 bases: TGCGCCAGCAGCCAGACCGACTTTTCTGAAGCTTTCTTT. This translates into CASSQTDFSEAFF.

CDR3 loop: CASSRTEGPAFF. In DNA form, the CDR3 reads TGTGCCAGCAGCCGGACAGAGGGTCCGGCTTTCTTT. The chain links TRBV6-5 to TRBJ1-1, with a weak D call TRBD1 (6 bases). Germline V gene sequence: CDR1 MNHEY, CDR2 SVGAGI. The CDR3 has 12 amino acids. The germline V and J ends were trimmed by 6 bases and 11 bases, with 16 bases remaining between them.

The CDR3 region has the DNA TGTGCCAGCAGTGATCTGGGGGTGTGGAGGTCCTATAATTCACCCCTCCACTTT. It yields the protein CASSDLGVWRSYNSPLHF. The chain recombines TRBV2 with TRBJ1-6; perhaps TRBD1 as D (5 bases). The germline gives CDR1 SNHLY, CDR2 FYNNEI. The CDR3 runs 18 residues. V lost 3 bases and J lost 1, with 16 bases in between.

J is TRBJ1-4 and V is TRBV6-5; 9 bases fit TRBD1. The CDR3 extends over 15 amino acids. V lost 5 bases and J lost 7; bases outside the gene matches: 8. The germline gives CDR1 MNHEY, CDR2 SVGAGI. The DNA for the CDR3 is TGTGCCAGCAGTCGCGCGGGACAGGGAAGTGAAAAACTGTTTTTT. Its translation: CASSRAGQGSEKLFF.

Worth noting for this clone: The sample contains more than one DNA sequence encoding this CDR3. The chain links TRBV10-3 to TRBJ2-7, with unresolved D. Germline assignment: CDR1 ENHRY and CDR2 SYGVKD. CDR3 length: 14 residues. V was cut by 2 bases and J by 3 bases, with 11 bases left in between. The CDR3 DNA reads TGTGCCATCAGTGAGGCAGGCGGAAGCTACGAGCAGTACTTC. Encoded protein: CAISEAGGSYEQYF.

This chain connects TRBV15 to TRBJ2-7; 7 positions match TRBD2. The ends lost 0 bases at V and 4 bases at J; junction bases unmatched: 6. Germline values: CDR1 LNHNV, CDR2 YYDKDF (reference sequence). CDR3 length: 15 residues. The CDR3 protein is CATSRERGLNYEQYF. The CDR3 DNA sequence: TGTGCCACCAGCAGAGAAAGGGGACTAAATTACGAGCAGTACTTC.

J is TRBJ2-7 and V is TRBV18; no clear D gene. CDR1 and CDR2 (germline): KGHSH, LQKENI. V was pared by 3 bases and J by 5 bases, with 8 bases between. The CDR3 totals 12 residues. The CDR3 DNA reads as TGTGCCAGCTCACCCAACCGGGACGAGCAGTACTTC. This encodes CASSPNRDEQYF. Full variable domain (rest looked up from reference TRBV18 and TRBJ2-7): NAGVMQNPRHLVRRRGQEARLRCSPMKGHSHVYWYRQLPEEGLKFMVYLQKENIIDESGMPKERFSAEFPKEGPSILRIQQVVRGDSAAYFCASSPNRDEQYFGPGTRLTVT.

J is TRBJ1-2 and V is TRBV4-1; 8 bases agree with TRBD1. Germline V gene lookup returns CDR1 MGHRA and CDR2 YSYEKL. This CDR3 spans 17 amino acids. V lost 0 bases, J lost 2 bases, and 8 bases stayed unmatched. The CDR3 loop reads CASSQEDRVQTNYGYTF. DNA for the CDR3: TGCGCCAGCAGCCAAGAGGACAGGGTGCAGACCAACTATGGCTACACCTTC.

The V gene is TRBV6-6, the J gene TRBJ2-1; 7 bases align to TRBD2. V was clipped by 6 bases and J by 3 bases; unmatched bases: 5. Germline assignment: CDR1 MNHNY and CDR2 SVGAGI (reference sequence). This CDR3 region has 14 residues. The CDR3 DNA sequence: TGTGCCAGCAGATATGGGGGGGGCTACAATGAGCAGTTCTTC. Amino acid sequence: CASRYGGGYNEQFF.

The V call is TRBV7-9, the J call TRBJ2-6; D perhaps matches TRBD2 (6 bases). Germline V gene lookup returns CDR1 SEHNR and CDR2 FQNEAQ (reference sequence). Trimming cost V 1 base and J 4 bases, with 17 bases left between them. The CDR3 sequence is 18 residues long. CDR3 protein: CASSLGHSGGAGANVLTF. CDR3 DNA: TGTGCCAGCAGCTTAGGACATAGCGGTGGGGCGGGGGCCAACGTCCTGACTTTC. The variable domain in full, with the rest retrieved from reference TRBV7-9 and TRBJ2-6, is DTGVSQNPRHKITKRGQNVTFRCDPISEHNRLYWYRQTLGQGPEFLTYFQNEAQLEKSRLLSDRFSAERPKGSFSTLEIQRTEQGDSAMYLCASSLGHSGGAGANVLTFGAGSRLTVL.

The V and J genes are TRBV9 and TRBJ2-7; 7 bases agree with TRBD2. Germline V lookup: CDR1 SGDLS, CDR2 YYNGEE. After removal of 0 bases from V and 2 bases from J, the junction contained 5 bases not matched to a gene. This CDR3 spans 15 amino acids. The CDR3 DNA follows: TGTGCCAGCAGCGTAGCGGGGGGTGGCACCTACGAGCAGTACTTC. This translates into CASSVAGGGTYEQYF.